Listed below are T cell receptor beta chains from one sample, sequenced in a study of shared clonotypes between healthy human individuals. Clones were read by immunoSEQ multiplex PCR, and TCRdb kept only the in-frame ones, dropping some. The data show some 2,500,000 clones, over 85% seen once. Sequenced input: naive CD4+ T cells from PBMCs. Source of these receptors: a man aged 18 to 30 in good health. Some clones in this sample may be carry-over from other donors' samples. CDR3s include the opening cysteine and the closing phenylalanine or tryptophan. The D gene is left open where the match is weak. Size values are once, few and many counts, or a class for expanded clones, and some rows have none.

j_call,d_call,clone_size,v_call,cdr3_nt,cdr3_aa
TRBJ1-1,.,.,TRBV18,TGTGCCAGCTCACCGCCCGGAGGTACCTACACTGAAGCTTTCTTT,CASSPPGGTYTEAFF
TRBJ1-5,.,few,TRBV29-1,TGCAGCGTACAAGGGGCATTCGATCAGCCCCAGCATTTT,CSVQGAFDQPQHF
TRBJ2-3,TRBD2,.,TRBV5-4,TGTGCCAGCAGCTTGGGGAGAACTAGCGCAAGTCGGTACACAGATACGCAGTATTTT,CASSLGRTSASRYTDTQYF
TRBJ2-6,.,.,TRBV28,TGTGCCAGCAGTTTAGCGGGGTCTGGGGCCAACGTCCTGACTTTC,CASSLAGSGANVLTF
TRBJ2-3,TRBD1,.,TRBV7-3,TGTGCCAGCAGCTTGGACAGGGGGACAGATACGCAGTATTTT,CASSLDRGTDTQYF
TRBJ1-4,.,.,TRBV1,TGCACCAGCAGCCAGTGGTGTAGGGGGGGGGAGAAGTATGCAACTAATGAAAAACTGTTTTTT,CTSSQWCRGGEKYATNEKLFF
TRBJ1-3,.,.,TRBV7-9,TGTGCCAGCAGCTCTCAGGGAAACACCATATATTTT,CASSSQGNTIYF
TRBJ1-1,.,.,TRBV5-6,TGTGCCAGCAGCTTGGCCCTTCGGATGAACACTGAAGCTTTCTTT,CASSLALRMNTEAFF
TRBJ2-5,.,once,TRBV19,TGTGCCAGTAGTATAGATCCATCCGAAGAGACCCAGTACTTC,CASSIDPSEETQYF
TRBJ1-1,TRBD1,.,TRBV5-1,TGCGCCAGCAGCTTTTCCGGGACAGGCGTGAACACTGAAGCTTTCTTT,CASSFSGTGVNTEAFF
TRBJ2-1,TRBD2,.,TRBV5-1,TGCGCCAGCAGCTTGGGTAGCGGGATAAGCTACAATGAGCAGTTCTTC,CASSLGSGISYNEQFF
TRBJ1-1,.,.,TRBV28,TGTGCCAGCATGAGAGGGATGAACACTGAAGCTTTCTTT,CASMRGMNTEAFF
TRBJ1-5,.,.,TRBV19,TGTGCCAGTAGTATAGTGATTCAGCCCCAGCATTTT,CASSIVIQPQHF
TRBJ2-5,TRBD1,.,TRBV6-5,TGTGCCAGCAGTCGGGACAGGGGTGGCCAGACCCAGTACTTC,CASSRDRGGQTQYF
TRBJ1-1,.,.,TRBV7-9,TGTGCCAGCAGCTTAGGAAGCGGGAATCCTCGGCGGGTAGAAGCTTTCTTT,CASSLGSGNPRRVEAFF
TRBJ2-3,.,.,TRBV18,TGTGCCAGCTCACGAAGCACAGATACGCAGTATTTT,CASSRSTDTQYF
TRBJ2-7,.,.,TRBV25-1,TGTGCCAGCAGTCAAGGGTTCGAGCAGTACTTC,CASSQGFEQYF
TRBJ2-1,.,.,TRBV5-1,TGCGCCAGCAGCTTTATCGGAGGGGCGGGCGAGCAGTTCTTC,CASSFIGGAGEQFF
TRBJ1-1,.,few,TRBV29-1,TGCAGCGCCTCAAACGGGGGCACTGAAGCTTTCTTT,CSASNGGTEAFF
TRBJ1-1,.,.,TRBV5-6,TGTGCCAGCAGCCCCATGGGAGGTCCGAACACTGAAGCTTTCTTT,CASSPMGGPNTEAFF